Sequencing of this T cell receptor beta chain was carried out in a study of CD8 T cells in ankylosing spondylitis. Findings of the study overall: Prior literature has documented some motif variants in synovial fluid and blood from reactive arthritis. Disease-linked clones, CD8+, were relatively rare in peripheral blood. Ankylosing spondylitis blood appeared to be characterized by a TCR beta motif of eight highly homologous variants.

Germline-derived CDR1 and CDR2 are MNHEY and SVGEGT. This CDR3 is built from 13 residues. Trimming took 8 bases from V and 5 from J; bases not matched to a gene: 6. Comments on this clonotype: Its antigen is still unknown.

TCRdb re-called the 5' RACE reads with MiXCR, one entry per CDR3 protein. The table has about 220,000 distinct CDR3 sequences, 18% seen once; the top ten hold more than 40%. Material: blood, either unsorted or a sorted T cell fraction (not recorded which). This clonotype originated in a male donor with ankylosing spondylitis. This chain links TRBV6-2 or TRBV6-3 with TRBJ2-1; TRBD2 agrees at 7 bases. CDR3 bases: TGTGCCAGCTGGGAGGGCCCAAACAATGAGCAGTTCTTC. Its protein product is CASWEGPNNEQFF.